This T cell receptor (beta chain) is drawn from a study of blood T cell repertoires in COVID-19. Overall study context: Some COVID-19 samples were acute and others convalescent; all came from the United States, Italy and Spain. From T cells, B-cell-depleted T cells, or PBMCs came the material, which was cDNA or gDNA.

The germline V gene has CDR1 LGHNA and CDR2 YNFKEQ. Between the trimmed V and J ends, which lost 1 base and 1 base, there was a span of 7 bases. The CDR3 runs to 15 residues. In the original analysis: Amplification with reference gene primers provided the estimates of nucleated cell counts. Produced via immunoSEQ multiplex PCR; TCRdb's table is partial and in-frame only. That table gives V, J and clone size, and the DNA gave D and trimming. The sample carries tens of thousands of clones, roughly 85% recorded once. This clone appeared once. Sequencing input: peripheral blood. V is TRBV4-2 and J is TRBJ2-2; D not certain. This clonotype was sampled from a human donor in a cohort sampled during active COVID-19. The donor label of this sample is uncertain. In nucleotides, the CDR3 is TGTGCCAGCAGCCAAGGAGTCGAGAACACCGGGGAGCTGTTTTTT. It encodes CASSQGVENTGELFF.